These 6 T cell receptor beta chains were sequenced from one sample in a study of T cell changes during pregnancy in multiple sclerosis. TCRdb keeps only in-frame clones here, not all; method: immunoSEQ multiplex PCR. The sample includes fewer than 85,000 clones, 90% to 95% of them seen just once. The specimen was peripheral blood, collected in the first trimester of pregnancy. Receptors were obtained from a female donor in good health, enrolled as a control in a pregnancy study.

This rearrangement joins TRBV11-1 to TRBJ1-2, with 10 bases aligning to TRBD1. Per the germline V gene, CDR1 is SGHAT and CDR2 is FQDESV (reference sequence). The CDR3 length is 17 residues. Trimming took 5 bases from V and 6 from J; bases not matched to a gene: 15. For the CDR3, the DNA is TGTGCCAGCAGCCCCAGACAGGGGGCCCTTTGGATCGATGGCTACACCTTC. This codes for CASSPRQGALWIDGYTF.

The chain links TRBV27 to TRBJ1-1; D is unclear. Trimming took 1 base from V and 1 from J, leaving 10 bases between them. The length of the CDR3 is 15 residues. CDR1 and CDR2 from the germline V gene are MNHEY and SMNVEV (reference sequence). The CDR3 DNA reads TGTGCCAGCAGTTTATTTCCCAGAGGGAACACTGAAGCTTTCTTT. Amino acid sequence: CASSLFPRGNTEAFF.

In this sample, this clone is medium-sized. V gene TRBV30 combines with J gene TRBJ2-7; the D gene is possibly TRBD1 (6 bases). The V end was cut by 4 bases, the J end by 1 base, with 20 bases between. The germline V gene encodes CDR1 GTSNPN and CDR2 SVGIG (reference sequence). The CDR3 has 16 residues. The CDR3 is CAWILPPRTVSYEQYF. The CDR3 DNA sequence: TGTGCCTGGATTCTACCCCCTCGGACAGTATCCTACGAGCAGTACTTC.

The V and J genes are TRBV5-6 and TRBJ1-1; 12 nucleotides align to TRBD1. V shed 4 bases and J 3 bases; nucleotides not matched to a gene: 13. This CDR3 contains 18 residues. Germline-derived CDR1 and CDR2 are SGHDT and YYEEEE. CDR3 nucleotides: TGTGCCAGCAGCCCGATGGGACAGGGGGCATCAGTGGACACTGAAGCTTTCTTT. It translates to CASSPMGQGASVDTEAFF.

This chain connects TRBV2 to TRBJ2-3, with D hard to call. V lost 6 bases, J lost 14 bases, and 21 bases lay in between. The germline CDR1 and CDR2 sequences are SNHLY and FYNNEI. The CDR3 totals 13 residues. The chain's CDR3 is CASRAPEASFRYF. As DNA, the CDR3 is TGTGCCAGCAGGGCCCCTGAGGCTAGTTTTCGGTATTTT. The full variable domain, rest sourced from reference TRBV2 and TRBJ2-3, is EPEVTQTPSHQVTQMGQEVILRCVPISNHLYFYWYRQILGQKVEFLVSFYNNEISEKSEIFDDQFSVERPDGSNFTLKIRSTKLEDSAMYFCASRAPEASFRYFGPGTRLTVL.

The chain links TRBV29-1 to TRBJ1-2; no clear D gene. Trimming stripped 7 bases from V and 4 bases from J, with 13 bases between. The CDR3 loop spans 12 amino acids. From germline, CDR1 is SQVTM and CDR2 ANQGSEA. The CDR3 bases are TGCAGCGCAACAGCTTCCGGCTATGGCTACACCTTC. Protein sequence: CSATASGYGYTF.